A single sample gave rise to the 5 T cell receptor beta chains below, sequenced in a study of T cells in lung cancer brain metastases. Assay used: immunoSEQ multiplex PCR; TCRdb lists only in-frame clones, some missing. The sample has about 3,200 clones; approximately 90% are singletons. The sequenced sample was tumor tissue from the primary lung tumor. The receptors here all came from a man aged 65 to 79 with non-small cell lung cancer.

This chain connects TRBV2 to TRBJ2-3; TRBD2 agrees at 8 bases. Germline V CDR1 and CDR2: SNHLY, FYNNEI. This CDR3 is built from 14 residues. V lost 9 bases to trimming and J lost 2 bases; unmatched junction nucleotides: 7. The CDR3 bases are TGTGCCAGTCTACTAGCGGAGTCCACAGATACGCAGTATTTT. Translation gives CASLLAESTDTQYF.

Only a few counts were recorded for this clone. This chain joins TRBV5-4 and TRBJ1-1; tentative D call: TRBD1 (5 bases). The CDR3 totals 14 residues. V lost 2 bases, J lost 3 bases, and 11 bases lay in between. The germline V gene encodes CDR1 SGHNT and CDR2 YYREEE (reference sequence). CDR3 sequence reads: CASSFGIGDTEAFF. The CDR3 DNA is TGTGCCAGCAGCTTTGGAATAGGGGACACTGAAGCTTTCTTT.

This clone came up once. The same CDR3 is also encoded by other DNA sequences in this sample. The chain combines TRBV2 with TRBJ1-2, with D uncertain. V was trimmed by 2 bases and J by 4 bases, leaving 14 bases between them. The germline gives CDR1 SNHLY, CDR2 FYNNEI. The CDR3 runs 15 residues. The CDR3 loop is CASSEFRTPAYGYTF. The CDR3 nucleotides are TGTGCCAGCAGTGAATTCCGCACGCCTGCCTATGGCTACACCTTC.

V gene TRBV5-1 combines with J gene TRBJ1-1, with D perhaps TRBD1 (6 bases). From germline, CDR1 is SGHRS and CDR2 YFSETQ. The CDR3 extends over 13 amino acids. Trimming removed 1 base from V and 5 bases from J, with 9 bases in between. The CDR3 loop reads CASSLRGQTEAFF. Here the CDR3 DNA reads TGCGCCAGCAGCTTGCGGGGGCAGACTGAAGCTTTCTTT.

V gene TRBV19 combines with J gene TRBJ2-3; possible D gene TRBD1, 6 bases. The CDR3 length is 15 residues. Trimming took 3 bases from V and 1 from J, leaving 11 bases between them. CDR1 is LNHDA, CDR2 SQIVND, per germline (reference sequence). The CDR3 nucleotides read TGTGCCAGTAGTATGGGCAGGGGTGGCACAGATACGCAGTATTTT. The encoded protein is CASSMGRGGTDTQYF.